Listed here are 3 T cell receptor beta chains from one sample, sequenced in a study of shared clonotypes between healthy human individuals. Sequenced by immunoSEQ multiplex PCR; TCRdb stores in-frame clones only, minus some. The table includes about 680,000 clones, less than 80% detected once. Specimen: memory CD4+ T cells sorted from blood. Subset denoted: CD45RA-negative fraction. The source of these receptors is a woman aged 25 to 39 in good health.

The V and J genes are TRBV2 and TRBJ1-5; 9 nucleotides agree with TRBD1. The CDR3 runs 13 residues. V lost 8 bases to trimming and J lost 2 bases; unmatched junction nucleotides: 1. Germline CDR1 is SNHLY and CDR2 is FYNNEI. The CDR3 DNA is TGTGCCAGCTGGACAGGGGGCAATCAGCCCCAGCATTTT. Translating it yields CASWTGGNQPQHF.

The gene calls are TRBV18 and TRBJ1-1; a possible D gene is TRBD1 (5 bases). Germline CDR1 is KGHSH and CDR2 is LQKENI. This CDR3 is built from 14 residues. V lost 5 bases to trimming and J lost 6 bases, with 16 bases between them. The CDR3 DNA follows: TGTGCCAGCTCAAGCAGGTCAGGGACCGCTGAAGCTTTCTTT. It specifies CASSSRSGTAEAFF.

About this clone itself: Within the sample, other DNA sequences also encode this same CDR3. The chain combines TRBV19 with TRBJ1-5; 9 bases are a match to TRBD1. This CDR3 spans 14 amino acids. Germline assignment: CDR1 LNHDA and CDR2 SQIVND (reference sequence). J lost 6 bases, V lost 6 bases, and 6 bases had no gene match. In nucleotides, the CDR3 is TGTGCCAGTAGCTTAACAGGGGGCGGTCAGCCCCAGCATTTT. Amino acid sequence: CASSLTGGGQPQHF.